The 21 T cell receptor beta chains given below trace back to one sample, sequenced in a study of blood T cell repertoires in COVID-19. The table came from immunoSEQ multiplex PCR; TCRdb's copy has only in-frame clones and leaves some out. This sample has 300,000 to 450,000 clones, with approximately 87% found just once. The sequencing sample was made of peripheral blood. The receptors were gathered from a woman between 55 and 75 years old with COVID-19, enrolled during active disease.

CDR3 DNA: TGTGCCAGCAGCAAGGACAGGGGTTATTCACCCCTCCACTTT. This sequence encodes CASSKDRGYSPLHF. The chain links TRBV6-5 to TRBJ1-6; 9 bases line up with TRBD1. CDR3 length: 14 residues. J lost 8 bases, V lost 6 bases, and 5 bases had no gene match. Germline V CDR1 and CDR2: MNHEY, SVGAGI.

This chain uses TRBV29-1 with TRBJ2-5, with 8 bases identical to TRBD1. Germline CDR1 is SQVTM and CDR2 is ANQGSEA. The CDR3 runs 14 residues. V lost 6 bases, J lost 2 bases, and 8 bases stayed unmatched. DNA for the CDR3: TGCAGCGTGGGGGACAGGAGGGGTCAAGAGACCCAGTACTTC. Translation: CSVGDRRGQETQYF. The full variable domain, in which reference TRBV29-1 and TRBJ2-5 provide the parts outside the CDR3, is SAVISQKPSRDICQRGTSLTIQCQVDSQVTMMFWYRQQPGQSLTLIATANQGSEATYESGFVIDKFPISRPNLTFSTLTVSNMSPEDSSIYLCSVGDRRGQETQYFGPGTRLLVL.

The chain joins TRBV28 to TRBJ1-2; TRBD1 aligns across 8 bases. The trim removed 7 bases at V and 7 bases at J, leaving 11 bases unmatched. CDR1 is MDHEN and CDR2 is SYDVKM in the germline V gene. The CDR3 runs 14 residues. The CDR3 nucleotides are TGTGCCAGCACCCTAGGGCAGGGGGCTTCTGGCTACACCTTC. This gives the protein CASTLGQGASGYTF.

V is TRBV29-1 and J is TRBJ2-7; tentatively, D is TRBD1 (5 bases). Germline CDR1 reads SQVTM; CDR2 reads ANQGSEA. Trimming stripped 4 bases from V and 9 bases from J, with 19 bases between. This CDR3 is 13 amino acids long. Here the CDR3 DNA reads TGCAGCGTTGGGTCAGGCCAGGGATCCGGGCAGTACTTC. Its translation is CSVGSGQGSGQYF.

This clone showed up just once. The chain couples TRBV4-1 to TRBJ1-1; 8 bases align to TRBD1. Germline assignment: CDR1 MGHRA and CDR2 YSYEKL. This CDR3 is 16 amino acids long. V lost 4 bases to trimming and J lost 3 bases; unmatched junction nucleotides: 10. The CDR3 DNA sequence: TGCGCCAGCAGCCGCCTTCCAGGACAGGGAGACACTGAAGCTTTCTTT. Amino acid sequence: CASSRLPGQGDTEAFF.

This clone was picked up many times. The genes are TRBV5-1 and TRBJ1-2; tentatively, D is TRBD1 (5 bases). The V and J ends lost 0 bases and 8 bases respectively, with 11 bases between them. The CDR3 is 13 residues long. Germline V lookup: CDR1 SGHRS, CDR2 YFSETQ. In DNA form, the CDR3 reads TGCGCCAGCAGCTTGGAAGGGGTACGGGGCTACACCTTC. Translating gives CASSLEGVRGYTF.

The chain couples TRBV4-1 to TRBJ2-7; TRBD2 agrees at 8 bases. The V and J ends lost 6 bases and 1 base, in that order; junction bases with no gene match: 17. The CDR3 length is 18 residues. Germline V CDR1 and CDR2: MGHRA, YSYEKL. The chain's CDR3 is CASSWSGGLGDPSYEQYF. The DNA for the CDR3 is TGCGCCAGCAGTTGGAGCGGGGGCCTCGGCGATCCATCCTACGAGCAGTACTTC.

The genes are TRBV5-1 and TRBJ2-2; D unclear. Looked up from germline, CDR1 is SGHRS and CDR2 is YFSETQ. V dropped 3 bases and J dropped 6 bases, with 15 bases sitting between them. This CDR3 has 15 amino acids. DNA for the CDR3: TGCGCCAGCAGCTCTCACCTATCAGGTCCCGGGGAGCTGTTTTTT. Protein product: CASSSHLSGPGELFF.

CDR3 DNA: TGTGCCAGCAGCCAAGCCCAGACGGCGGGCTATGGCTACACCTTC. This sequence encodes CASSQAQTAGYGYTF. The chain employs TRBV3-1 (or the pseudogene TRBV3-2) and TRBJ1-2; D gene uncertain. V lost 1 base to trimming and J lost 4 bases, with 13 bases between them. The germline V gene has CDR1 LGHDT and CDR2 YNNKEL (reference sequence). The CDR3 sequence is 15 residues long.

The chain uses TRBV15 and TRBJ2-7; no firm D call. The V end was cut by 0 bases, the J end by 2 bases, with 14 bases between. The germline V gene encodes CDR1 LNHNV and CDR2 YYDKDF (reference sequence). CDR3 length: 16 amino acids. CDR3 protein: CATSREAPTLTYEQYF. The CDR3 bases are TGTGCCACCAGCAGAGAAGCCCCTACCCTAACCTACGAGCAGTACTTC. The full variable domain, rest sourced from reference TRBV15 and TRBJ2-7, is DAMVIQNPRYQVTQFGKPVTLSCSQTLNHNVMYWYQQKSSQAPKLLFHYYDKDFNNEADTPDNFQSRRPNTSFCFLDIRSPGLGDTAMYLCATSREAPTLTYEQYFGPGTRLTVT.

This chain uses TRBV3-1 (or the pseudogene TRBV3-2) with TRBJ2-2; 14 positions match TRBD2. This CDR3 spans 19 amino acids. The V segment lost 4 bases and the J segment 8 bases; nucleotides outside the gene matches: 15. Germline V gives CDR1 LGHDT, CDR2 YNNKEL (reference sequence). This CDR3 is CASSRGRLAGGLLGGELFF. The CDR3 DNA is TGTGCCAGCAGCCGAGGTCGACTAGCGGGGGGGCTCCTCGGAGGGGAGCTGTTTTTT.

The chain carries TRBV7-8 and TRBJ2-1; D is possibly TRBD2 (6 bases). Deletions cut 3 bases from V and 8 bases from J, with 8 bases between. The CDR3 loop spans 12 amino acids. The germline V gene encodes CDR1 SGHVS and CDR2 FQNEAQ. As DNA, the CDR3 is TGTGCCAGCAGCTTGACGGGGGATGAGCAGTTCTTC. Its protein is CASSLTGDEQFF.

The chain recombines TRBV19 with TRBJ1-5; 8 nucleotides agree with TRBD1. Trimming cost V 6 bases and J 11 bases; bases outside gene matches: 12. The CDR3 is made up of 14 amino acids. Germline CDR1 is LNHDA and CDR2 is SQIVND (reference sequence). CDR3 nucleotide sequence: TGTGCCAGTAGACCTTGGACAGGGATCATATCCCAGCATTTT. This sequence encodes CASRPWTGIISQHF. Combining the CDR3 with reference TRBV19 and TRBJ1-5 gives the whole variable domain DGGITQSPKYLFRKEGQNVTLSCEQNLNHDAMYWYRQDPGQGLRLIYYSQIVNDFQKGDIAEGYSVSREKKESFPLTVTSAQKNPTAFYLCASRPWTGIISQHFGDGTRLSIL.

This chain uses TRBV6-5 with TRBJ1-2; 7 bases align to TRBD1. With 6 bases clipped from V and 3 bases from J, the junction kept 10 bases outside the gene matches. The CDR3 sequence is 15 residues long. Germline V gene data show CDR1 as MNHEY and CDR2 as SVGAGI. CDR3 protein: CASRRGQLTYYGYTF. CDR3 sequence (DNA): TGTGCCAGCAGGCGGGGACAGTTGACCTACTATGGCTACACCTTC.

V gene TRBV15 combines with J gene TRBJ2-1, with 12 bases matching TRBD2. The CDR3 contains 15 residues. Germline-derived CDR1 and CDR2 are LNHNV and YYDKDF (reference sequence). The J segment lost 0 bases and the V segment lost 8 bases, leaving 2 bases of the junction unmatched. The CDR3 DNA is TGTGCCACCCTAGCGGGGGGGCGCTCCTACAATGAGCAGTTCTTC. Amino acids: CATLAGGRSYNEQFF.

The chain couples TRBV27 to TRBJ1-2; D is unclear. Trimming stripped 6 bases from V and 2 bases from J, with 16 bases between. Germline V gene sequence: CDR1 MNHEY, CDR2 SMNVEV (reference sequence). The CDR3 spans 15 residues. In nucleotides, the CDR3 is TGTGCCAGCAGCCCCGGAGCCTGGATAAACTATGGCTACACCTTC. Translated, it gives CASSPGAWINYGYTF.

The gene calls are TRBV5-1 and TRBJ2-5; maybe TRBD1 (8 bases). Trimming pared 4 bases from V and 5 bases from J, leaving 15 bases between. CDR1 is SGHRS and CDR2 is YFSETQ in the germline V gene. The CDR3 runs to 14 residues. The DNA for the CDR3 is TGCGCCAGCAGCCGAGACAGGGGAGGGGAGACCCAGTACTTC. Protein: CASSRDRGGETQYF.

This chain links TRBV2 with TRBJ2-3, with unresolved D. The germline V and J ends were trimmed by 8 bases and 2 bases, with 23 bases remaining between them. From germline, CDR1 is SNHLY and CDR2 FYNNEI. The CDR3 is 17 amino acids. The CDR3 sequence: CASRVEMTRRSTDTQYF. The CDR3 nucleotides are TGTGCCAGCCGAGTAGAAATGACACGAAGATCCACAGATACGCAGTATTTT.

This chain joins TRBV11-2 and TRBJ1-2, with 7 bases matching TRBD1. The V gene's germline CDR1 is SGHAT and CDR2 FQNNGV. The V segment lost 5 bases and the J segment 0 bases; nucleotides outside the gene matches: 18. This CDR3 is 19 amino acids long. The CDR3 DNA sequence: TGTGCCAGCAGCACGACAGGGACAAACTCATATTTAGCTAACTATGGCTACACCTTC. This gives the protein CASSTTGTNSYLANYGYTF. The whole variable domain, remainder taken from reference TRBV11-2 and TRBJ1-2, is EAGVAQSPRYKIIEKRQSVAFWCNPISGHATLYWYQQILGQGPKLLIQFQNNGVVDDSQLPKDRFSAERLKGVDSTLKIQPAKLEDSAVYLCASSTTGTNSYLANYGYTFGSGTRLTVV.

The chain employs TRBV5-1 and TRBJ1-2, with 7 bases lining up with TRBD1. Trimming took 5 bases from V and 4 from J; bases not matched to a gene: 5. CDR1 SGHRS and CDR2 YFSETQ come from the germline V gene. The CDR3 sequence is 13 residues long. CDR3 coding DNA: TGCGCCAGCAGATCCGGGACAGCCTATGGCTACACCTTC. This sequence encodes CASRSGTAYGYTF.

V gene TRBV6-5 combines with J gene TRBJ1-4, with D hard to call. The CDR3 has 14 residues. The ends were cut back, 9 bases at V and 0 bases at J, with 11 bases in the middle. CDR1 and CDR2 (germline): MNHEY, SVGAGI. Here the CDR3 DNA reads TGTGCCAGTGCCGGTATTTCAACTAATGAAAAACTGTTTTTT. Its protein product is CASAGISTNEKLFF.